These 30 T cell receptor beta chains were sequenced from one sample in a study of shared clonotypes between healthy human individuals (dated by TCRdb to 2019 to 2021). Preparation of the library involved the immunoSEQ multiplex PCR assay. In TCRdb, the immuneACCESS table is reduced to in-frame sequences with V and J assigned. These tables do not hold every clone; where another copy was compared, an unresolved V gene accounts for under half, and the others remain unexplained. This sample has 600,000 to 700,000 clones in its table, and roughly 73% of those were observed once. The ten largest clones add up to around 2% of the sample. Input material: memory CD4+ T cells sorted from blood. This specimen's cell subset or site label, per the study, means: CD45RA-negative fraction. The receptors were sampled from a woman aged 25 to 39 in good health.

The chain recombines TRBV5-1 with TRBJ1-3, with D unclear. The CDR3 runs 15 residues. The V and J ends lost 5 bases and 0 bases respectively, with 12 bases between them. Germline values: CDR1 SGHRS, CDR2 YFSETQ. The CDR3 coding sequence is TGCGCCAGCAGGGAGGACGGATTCTCTGGAAACACCATATATTTT. This encodes CASREDGFSGNTIYF.

The rearrangement links TRBV9 to TRBJ2-1; TRBD1 is a possible D gene (6 bases). The V and J ends lost 4 bases and 7 bases respectively, with 18 bases between them. CDR1 and CDR2 (germline): SGDLS, YYNGEE. The CDR3 length is 15 residues. Here the CDR3 DNA reads TGTGCCAGCAGCCCTAAGCCGGGACAAAAAAATGAGCAGTTCTTC. Translated, it gives CASSPKPGQKNEQFF.

The chain links TRBV5-1 to TRBJ1-2, with 11 nucleotides matching TRBD1. The germline gives CDR1 SGHRS, CDR2 YFSETQ. Trimming removed 6 bases from V and 5 bases from J; junction bases left unmatched: 6. This CDR3 has 14 residues. The CDR3 reads CASTGTGGTYGYTF. As DNA, the CDR3 is TGCGCCAGCACTGGGACAGGGGGGACTTATGGCTACACCTTC.

CDR3 loop: CASSPQGSTDTQYF. CDR3 in DNA: TGTGCCAGCAGCCCTCAGGGGAGCACAGATACGCAGTATTTT. The V and J genes are TRBV28 and TRBJ2-3, with a possible D match to TRBD1 (6 bases). The CDR3 extends over 14 amino acids. V lost 6 bases to trimming and J lost 0 bases, with 10 bases between them. In germline, CDR1 is MDHEN, CDR2 SYDVKM.

The chain has TRBV10-1 and TRBJ1-3; D gene uncertain. The ends were cut back, 2 bases at V and 4 bases at J, with 3 bases in the middle. The CDR3 totals 12 residues. Per germline, CDR1 WNHNN and CDR2 SYGVQD (reference sequence). CDR3 amino acids: CASSENGNTIYF. Written as DNA, the CDR3 is TGCGCCAGCAGTGAGAACGGAAACACCATATATTTT.

The J gene is TRBJ2-7, the V gene TRBV14, with TRBD2 identical over 10 bases. CDR1 is SGHDN and CDR2 is FVKESK in the germline V gene. This CDR3 comprises 14 residues. The V and J ends lost 6 bases and 4 bases, in that order; junction bases with no gene match: 6. The CDR3: CASSPAGGWYEQYF. As DNA, the CDR3 is TGTGCCAGCAGTCCAGCGGGAGGGTGGTACGAGCAGTACTTC.

This clone appeared a few times. The genes are TRBV12-2 and TRBJ1-5. TRBV12-2 is an annotated pseudogene. CDR3 length: 20 amino acids. CDR3 loop: CASRSSWEGTYKKCNQPQHF. Here the CDR3 DNA reads TGTGCAAGTCGCTCTTCCTGGGAGGGGACTTACAAAAAATGCAATCAGCCCCAGCATTTT.

This clone has just a few counts. The sample holds other DNA sequences that translate to the same CDR3. V usage is TRBV5-1 and J usage is TRBJ2-7; TRBD1 aligns across 8 bases. There are 15 residues in the CDR3. V shed 7 bases and J 0 bases; nucleotides not matched to a gene: 9. CDR1 and CDR2 from the germline V gene are SGHRS and YFSETQ. The CDR3 reads CASSDRTGSSYEQYF. The DNA of the CDR3 is TGCGCCAGCTCCGATAGGACAGGGAGCTCCTACGAGCAGTACTTC.

This chain connects TRBV4-1 to TRBJ1-1, with D maybe TRBD1 (5 bases). The germline gives CDR1 MGHRA, CDR2 YSYEKL. Trimming took off 3 bases at V and 4 bases at J, with 18 bases between the two ends. The CDR3 is 16 amino acids. CDR3 loop: CASSQPTGRRITEAFF. The CDR3 DNA sequence: TGCGCCAGCAGCCAGCCTACGGGGCGGCGCATCACTGAAGCTTTCTTT.

Note on this clone: Different DNA sequences within this sample yield the same CDR3. The CDR3 DNA follows: TGCGCCAGCAGCTTGGTCTCCAACACTGAAGCTTTCTTT. Translating gives CASSLVSNTEAFF. The chain employs TRBV5-1 and TRBJ1-1; no definite D call. The germline V gene encodes CDR1 SGHRS and CDR2 YFSETQ. V shed 0 bases and J shed 2 bases, with 5 bases lying between them. The CDR3 runs to 13 residues.

V and J are TRBV28 and TRBJ2-1; 10 bases fit TRBD2. CDR1 MDHEN and CDR2 SYDVKM come from the germline V gene. The CDR3 runs to 16 residues. V gave up 5 bases and J gave up 0 bases; unmatched junction bases: 4. CDR3 in amino acids: CASSGASGSSYNEQFF. DNA for the CDR3: TGTGCCAGCAGTGGGGCTAGCGGGAGCTCCTACAATGAGCAGTTCTTC.

The chain couples TRBV30 to TRBJ2-7, with D unclear. The CDR3 consists of 12 residues. Germline V lookup: CDR1 GTSNPN, CDR2 SVGIG (reference sequence). The V end lost 2 bases, the J end lost 6 bases, and 11 bases lay between the germline ends. This CDR3 is CAWSFSWPEQYF. In DNA, the CDR3 is TGTGCCTGGAGTTTCTCGTGGCCCGAGCAGTACTTC.

The chain links TRBV6-6 to TRBJ1-5, with D unresolved. In germline, CDR1 is MNHNY, CDR2 SVGAGI (reference sequence). V was trimmed by 4 bases and J by 4 bases, leaving 14 bases between them. The CDR3 has 15 residues. The CDR3 bases are TGTGCCAGCAGTTTCTTTGCAGCGTCAAATCAGCCCCAGCATTTT. The encoded protein is CASSFFAASNQPQHF.

This clone was seen only a few times. Other nucleotide sequences from this sample produce the same CDR3. The chain has TRBV19 and TRBJ2-3; D is perhaps TRBD1 (6 bases). Germline CDR1 and CDR2: LNHDA and SQIVND (reference sequence). Trimming took 2 bases from V and 6 from J, leaving 9 bases between them. The CDR3 length is 13 residues. The CDR3 loop reads CASSIPRGDTQYF. In DNA, the CDR3 is TGTGCCAGTAGTATACCCAGGGGTGATACGCAGTATTTT.

V usage is TRBV29-1 and J usage is TRBJ1-3, with D perhaps TRBD1 (6 bases). Trimming left V 6 bases short and J 4 bases short, with 13 bases between. The CDR3 extends over 13 amino acids. CDR1 is SQVTM and CDR2 is ANQGSEA in the germline V gene. In DNA form, the CDR3 reads TGCAGCGTGGGGGCCGAGGTCGGAAACACCATATATTTT. This codes for CSVGAEVGNTIYF.

The sample holds a few counts of this clone. This rearrangement joins TRBV27 to TRBJ1-1; D gene uncertain. CDR1 and CDR2 (germline): MNHEY, SMNVEV (reference sequence). The ends were cut back, 5 bases at V and 1 base at J, with 11 bases in the middle. This CDR3 has 14 amino acids. CDR3 in amino acids: CASSDNLRNTEAFF. The CDR3 nucleotides read TGTGCCAGCAGTGACAATCTTCGGAACACTGAAGCTTTCTTT.

The V gene is TRBV11-1, the J gene TRBJ2-7; 10 nucleotides line up with TRBD2. V lost 3 bases and J lost 2; bases outside the gene matches: 7. Germline V lookup: CDR1 SGHAT, CDR2 FQDESV (reference sequence). The CDR3 spans 16 residues. CDR3 in amino acids: CASSLASGRPTYEQYF. As DNA, the CDR3 is TGTGCCAGCAGCTTGGCTAGCGGGAGACCAACCTACGAGCAGTACTTC.

The V gene is TRBV5-5, the J gene TRBJ2-5, with 7 bases fitting TRBD2. The J segment lost 5 bases and the V segment lost 10 bases, leaving 14 bases of the junction unmatched. The CDR3 loop spans 14 amino acids. Germline values: CDR1 SGHKS, CDR2 YYEKEE (reference sequence). The DNA for the CDR3 is TGTGCCTCCGACCGGGCGGGAGCGGAGGAGACCCAGTACTTC. Translated: CASDRAGAEETQYF.

The V and J genes are TRBV5-1 and TRBJ1-2, with 9 positions matching TRBD1. V dropped 2 bases and J dropped 7; count of bases not matched to a gene: 9. Germline V CDR1 and CDR2: SGHRS, YFSETQ. This CDR3 spans 15 amino acids. The CDR3 region is CASSLGPQGARGYTF. The CDR3 bases are TGCGCCAGCAGCTTAGGGCCACAGGGGGCGCGTGGCTACACCTTC.

V usage is TRBV5-1 and J usage is TRBJ1-5, with 9 bases fitting TRBD1. CDR1 SGHRS and CDR2 YFSETQ come from the germline V gene. The CDR3 is 18 residues long. V shed 0 bases, J shed 0 bases, and the junction held 7 bases outside the gene matches. CDR3 sequence (DNA): TGCGCCAGCAGCTTGGGAGACAGGGGGTGGGATAGCAATCAGCCCCAGCATTTT. Its protein product is CASSLGDRGWDSNQPQHF. Based on the CDR3 plus reference TRBV5-1 and TRBJ1-5, the full variable domain is KAGVTQTPRYLIKTRGQQVTLSCSPISGHRSVSWYQQTPGQGLQFLFEYFSETQRNKGNFPGRFSGRQFSNSRSEMNVSTLELGDSALYLCASSLGDRGWDSNQPQHFGDGTRLSIL.

This clone has just a few counts. The rearrangement joins TRBV19 to TRBJ2-1; TRBD2 aligns across 14 bases. The CDR3 extends over 14 amino acids. Germline assignment: CDR1 LNHDA and CDR2 SQIVND (reference sequence). The V segment lost 7 bases and the J segment 12 bases; nucleotides outside the gene matches: 8. DNA for the CDR3: TGTGCCAGTACCGCCCAGACTAGCGGGAGGGGGCAGTTCTTC. Translated: CASTAQTSGRGQFF.

This clone has ten or more counts. The chain has TRBV9 and TRBJ1-1; D may be TRBD1 (6 bases). CDR1 and CDR2 from the germline V gene are SGDLS and YYNGEE. This CDR3 has 16 residues. Trimming shortened V by 2 bases and J by 5 bases, and 19 bases separated the two germline ends. For the CDR3, the DNA is TGTGCCAGCAGCGTTGATAAGGGACACTTGAGGACTGAAGCTTTCTTT. Translation: CASSVDKGHLRTEAFF.

The chain links TRBV5-1 to TRBJ2-1; 7 positions match TRBD2. The junction had 4 bases not matched to a gene; V was cut back by 5 bases and J by 2 bases. This CDR3 comprises 14 residues. Germline V gene sequence: CDR1 SGHRS, CDR2 YFSETQ. CDR3 DNA: TGCGCCAGCAGTATCCGGGGGGCCTACAATGAGCAGTTCTTC. This translates into CASSIRGAYNEQFF.

The rearrangement joins TRBV4-2 to TRBJ1-1, with 8 positions matching TRBD1. V shed 1 base and J 7 bases; nucleotides not matched to a gene: 5. CDR3 length: 14 residues. Germline CDR1 LGHNA, CDR2 YNFKEQ. CDR3 protein: CASSQGQGFGEAFF. The CDR3 DNA follows: TGTGCCAGCAGCCAAGGACAGGGGTTTGGTGAAGCTTTCTTT.

The rearrangement links TRBV14 to TRBJ2-2, with 8 bases lining up with TRBD2. CDR1 and CDR2 from the germline V gene are SGHDN and FVKESK. The V gene end was trimmed by 2 bases and the J gene end by 4 bases; junction bases not matched to a gene: 9. The CDR3 contains 17 residues. The CDR3 DNA reads TGTGCCAGCAGCCAAAGATGGCTAGCGGGTTTCACCGGGGAGCTGTTTTTT. Its protein product is CASSQRWLAGFTGELFF.

The gene calls are TRBV4-1 and TRBJ2-7; TRBD2 might be the D (5 bases). The CDR3 runs to 15 residues. Between the trimmed V and J ends, which lost 1 base and 2 bases, there was a span of 12 bases. CDR1 MGHRA and CDR2 YSYEKL come from the germline V gene. The CDR3 is CASSQARSGTYEQYF. The CDR3 DNA reads as TGCGCCAGCAGCCAAGCTCGCAGCGGTACCTACGAGCAGTACTTC.

This clone was detected only a few times. V gene TRBV30 combines with J gene TRBJ1-5; D perhaps matches TRBD1 (5 bases). Germline CDR1 GTSNPN, CDR2 SVGIG (reference sequence). The CDR3 sequence is 13 residues long. V gave up 4 bases and J gave up 3 bases, with 10 bases separating them. CDR3 bases: TGTGCCTGGACTAGCAGGGTCAATCAGCCCCAGCATTTT. Its translation is CAWTSRVNQPQHF. The full variable domain, with the rest looked up from reference TRBV30 and TRBJ1-5, is SQTIHQWPATLVQPVGSPLSLECTVEGTSNPNLYWYRQAAGRGLQLLFYSVGIGQISSEVPQNLSASRPQDRQFILSSKKLLLSDSGFYLCAWTSRVNQPQHFGDGTRLSIL.

This CDR3 reads CASSLPPLAGVKHNEQFF. The CDR3, as DNA: TGTGCCAGCAGTTTACCCCCACTAGCGGGAGTGAAACACAATGAGCAGTTCTTC. The J gene is TRBJ2-1, the V gene TRBV27, with 11 positions matching TRBD2. The CDR3 loop spans 18 amino acids. Germline V lookup: CDR1 MNHEY, CDR2 SMNVEV (reference sequence). V was clipped by 2 bases and J by 5 bases; unmatched bases: 11.

This chain uses TRBV28 with TRBJ2-7; TRBD2 might be the D (6 bases). This CDR3 contains 15 residues. V was clipped by 10 bases and J by 0 bases, with 19 bases between them. The germline CDR1 and CDR2 sequences are MDHEN and SYDVKM. The CDR3 bases are TGTGCCACCCAATTTGGGGGGACCAGCTCCTACGAGCAGTACTTC. This translates into CATQFGGTSSYEQYF.

This chain connects TRBV7-8 to TRBJ2-7; 11 nucleotides align to TRBD2. The germline V gene encodes CDR1 SGHVS and CDR2 FQNEAQ. Germline trimming cut 6 bases from V and 1 base from J; bases unmatched to any gene: 14. This CDR3 region has 18 residues. The CDR3 here is CASRGLTSGKPISYEQYF. The DNA of the CDR3 is TGTGCCAGCAGGGGTTTGACTAGCGGGAAACCGATATCCTACGAGCAGTACTTC.